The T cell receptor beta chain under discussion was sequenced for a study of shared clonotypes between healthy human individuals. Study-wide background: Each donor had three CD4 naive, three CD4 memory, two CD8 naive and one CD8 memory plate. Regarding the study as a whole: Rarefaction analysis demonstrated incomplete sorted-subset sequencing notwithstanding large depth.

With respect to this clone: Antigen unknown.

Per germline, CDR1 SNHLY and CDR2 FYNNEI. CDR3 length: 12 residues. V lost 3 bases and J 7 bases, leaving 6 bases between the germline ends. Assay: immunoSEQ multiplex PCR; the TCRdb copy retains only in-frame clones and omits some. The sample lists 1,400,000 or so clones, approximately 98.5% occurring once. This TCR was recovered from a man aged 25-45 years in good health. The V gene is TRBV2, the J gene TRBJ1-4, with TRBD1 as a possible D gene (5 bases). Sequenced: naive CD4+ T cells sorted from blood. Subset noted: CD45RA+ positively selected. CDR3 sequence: CASSEQGEKLFF. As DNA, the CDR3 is TGTGCCAGCAGTGAGCAGGGTGAAAAACTGTTTTTT.